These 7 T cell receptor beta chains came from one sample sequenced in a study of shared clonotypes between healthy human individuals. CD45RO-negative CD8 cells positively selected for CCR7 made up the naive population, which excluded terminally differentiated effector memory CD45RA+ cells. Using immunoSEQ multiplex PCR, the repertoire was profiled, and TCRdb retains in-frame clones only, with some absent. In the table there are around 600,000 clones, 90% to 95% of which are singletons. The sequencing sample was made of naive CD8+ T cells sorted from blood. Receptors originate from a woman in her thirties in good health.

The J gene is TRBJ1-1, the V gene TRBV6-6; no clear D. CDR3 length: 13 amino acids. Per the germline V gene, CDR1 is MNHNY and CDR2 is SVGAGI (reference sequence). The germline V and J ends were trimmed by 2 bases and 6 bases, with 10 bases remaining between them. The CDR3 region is CASSYPGWPEAFF. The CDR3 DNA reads TGTGCCAGCAGTTACCCTGGGTGGCCTGAAGCTTTCTTT.

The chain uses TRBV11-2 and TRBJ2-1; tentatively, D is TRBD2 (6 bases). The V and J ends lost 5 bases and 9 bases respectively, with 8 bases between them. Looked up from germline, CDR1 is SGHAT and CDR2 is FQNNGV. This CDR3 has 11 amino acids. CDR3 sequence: CASSRGGEQFF. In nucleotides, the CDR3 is TGTGCCAGCAGCCGGGGAGGTGAGCAGTTCTTC.

The CDR3 loop reads CASSFQDRVNDEQYF. CDR3 coding DNA: TGTGCCAGCAGCTTCCAAGACAGGGTTAACGACGAGCAGTACTTC. This chain links TRBV5-4 with TRBJ2-7, with 7 bases identical to TRBD1. The junction had 10 bases not matched to a gene; V was cut back by 2 bases and J by 5 bases. The CDR3 extends over 15 amino acids. Looked up from germline, CDR1 is SGHNT and CDR2 is YYREEE (reference sequence).

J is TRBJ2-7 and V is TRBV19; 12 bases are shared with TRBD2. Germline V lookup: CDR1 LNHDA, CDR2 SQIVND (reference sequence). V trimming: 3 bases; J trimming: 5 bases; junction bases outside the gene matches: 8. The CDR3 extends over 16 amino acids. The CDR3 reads CASSMVLAGGLHEQYF. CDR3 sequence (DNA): TGTGCCAGTAGTATGGTGCTAGCGGGAGGGTTACACGAGCAGTACTTC.

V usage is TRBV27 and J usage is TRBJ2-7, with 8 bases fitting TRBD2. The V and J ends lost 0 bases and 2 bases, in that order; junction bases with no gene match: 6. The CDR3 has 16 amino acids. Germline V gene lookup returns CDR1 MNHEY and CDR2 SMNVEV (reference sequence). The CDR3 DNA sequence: TGTGCCAGCAGTTTATCGCATAGCGGGACCGCCTACGAGCAGTACTTC. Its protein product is CASSLSHSGTAYEQYF.

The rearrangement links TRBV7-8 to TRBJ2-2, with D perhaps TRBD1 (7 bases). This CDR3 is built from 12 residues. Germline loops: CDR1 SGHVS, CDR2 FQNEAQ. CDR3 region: CVSGGHTGELFF. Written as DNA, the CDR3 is TGTGTATCAGGGGGGCACACCGGGGAGCTGTTTTTT. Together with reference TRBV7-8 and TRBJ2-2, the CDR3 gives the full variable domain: GAGVSQSPRYKVAKRGQDVALRCDPISGHVSLFWYQQALGQGPEFLTYFQNEAQLDKSGLPSDRFFAERPEGSVSTLKIQRTQQEDSAVYLCVSGGHTGELFFGEGSRLTVL.

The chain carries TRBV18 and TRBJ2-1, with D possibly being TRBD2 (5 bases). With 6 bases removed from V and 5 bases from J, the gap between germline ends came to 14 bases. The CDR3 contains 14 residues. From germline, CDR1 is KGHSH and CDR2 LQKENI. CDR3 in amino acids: CASSHAVLDNEQFF. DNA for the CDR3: TGTGCCAGCTCCCACGCGGTACTAGACAATGAGCAGTTCTTC. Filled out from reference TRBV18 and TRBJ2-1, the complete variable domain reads NAGVMQNPRHLVRRRGQEARLRCSPMKGHSHVYWYRQLPEEGLKFMVYLQKENIIDESGMPKERFSAEFPKEGPSILRIQQVVRGDSAAYFCASSHAVLDNEQFFGPGTRLTVL.